This T cell receptor beta chain was recorded in a study of blood T cell repertoires in COVID-19. Study-level information: COVID-19 samples, acute and convalescent, were from the United States, Italy and Spain. T cells, B-cell-depleted T cells, or PBMCs provided the cDNA or gDNA that served as material.

In the original workflow: Researchers report that nucleated cell counts were estimated from reference gene primer amplification. The repertoire was sequenced with immunoSEQ multiplex PCR; TCRdb's copy has only in-frame clones and lacks some. Clone size and V and J calls were adopted from that table, with D and trimming inferred from the DNA. The data contain roughly 29,000 clones, roughly nine tenths of them singletons. This CDR3 is 15 amino acids long. Germline-derived CDR1 and CDR2 are MGHDK and SYGVNS. The ends lost 6 bases at V and 4 bases at J; junction bases unmatched: 10. The chain uses TRBV25-1 and TRBJ1-1; 8 positions match TRBD1. The specimen sequenced was peripheral blood. This TCR was sampled from a human donor in a cohort sampled during active COVID-19. CDR3 sequence reads: CASRMAGGRSTEAFF. The DNA for the CDR3 is TGTGCCAGCAGAATGGCAGGGGGCCGGAGCACTGAAGCTTTCTTT.